One and the same sample provided the 30 T cell receptor beta chains below, sequenced in a study of regulatory T cells in long-lasting Graves disease. Researchers made TCR beta libraries by using iRepertoire HTBI primers and running Arm-PCR on CDR3 regions. TCRdb ran MiXCR on the multiplex PCR reads and lists one entry per CDR3 protein. The table records hundreds of thousands of distinct CDR3 sequences, more than 20% of them present only once. Time point reported: persistent/refractory GD, antithyroid drugs over 5 years with positive TRAb. PBMC RNA served as the TCR library source. The input for sequencing was peripheral blood mononuclear cells (PBMCs), taken when the disease was refractory, from a patient treated with antithyroid drugs. These receptors all come from a female donor with Graves disease.

There are many counts of this clonotype. V is TRBV10-3 and J is TRBJ1-2, with 7 positions matching TRBD1. This CDR3 region has 15 residues. With 6 bases clipped from V and 4 bases from J, the junction kept 11 bases outside the gene matches. Germline V gives CDR1 ENHRY, CDR2 SYGVKD. CDR3 in amino acids: CAISAGTAESYGYTF. CDR3 DNA: TGTGCCATCAGCGCCGGGACAGCCGAATCCTATGGCTACACCTTC.

This clonotype was counted many times. V usage is TRBV30 and J usage is TRBJ2-5; 7 bases match TRBD2. This CDR3 has 14 amino acids. V dropped 1 base and J dropped 4; count of bases not matched to a gene: 6. Germline V gives CDR1 GTSNPN, CDR2 SVGIG (reference sequence). This CDR3 is CAWSDQGGAETQYF. The CDR3 DNA reads TGTGCCTGGAGTGACCAGGGAGGGGCAGAGACCCAGTACTTC.

This clonotype was seen more than once but under ten times. V gene TRBV7-8 combines with J gene TRBJ1-5; D is uncertain. Trimming cost V 3 bases and J 3 bases, with 12 bases left between them. The CDR3 sequence is 15 residues long. Germline assignment: CDR1 SGHVS and CDR2 FQNEAQ. CDR3 sequence: CASSFGPTYNQPQHF. The CDR3 DNA is TGTGCCAGCAGCTTCGGGCCTACCTACAATCAGCCCCAGCATTTT. Drawing the rest from reference TRBV7-8 and TRBJ1-5, the complete variable domain is GAGVSQSPRYKVAKRGQDVALRCDPISGHVSLFWYQQALGQGPEFLTYFQNEAQLDKSGLPSDRFFAERPEGSVSTLKIQRTQQEDSAVYLCASSFGPTYNQPQHFGDGTRLSIL.

The table lists this clonotype with a few counts. The junction departs from germline at one end; a sequencing error may be responsible. The chain joins TRBV11-2 to TRBJ2-7; no definite D call. In germline, CDR1 is SGHAT, CDR2 FQNNGV. There are 12 residues in the CDR3. CDR3 sequence reads: CASSLATNEQHF. DNA for the CDR3: TGTGCCAGCAGCTTAGCGACGAACGAGCAGCACTTC. The full variable domain, completed using reference TRBV11-2 and TRBJ2-7, is EAGVAQSPRYKIIEKRQSVAFWCNPISGHATLYWYQQILGQGPKLLIQFQNNGVVDDSQLPKDRFSAERLKGVDSTLKIQPAKLEDSAVYLCASSLATNEQHFGPGTRLTVT.

The rearrangement joins TRBV5-1 to TRBJ2-2; 8 nucleotides align to TRBD2. Germline V gene sequence: CDR1 SGHRS, CDR2 YFSETQ. J lost 6 bases, V lost 5 bases, and 6 bases had no gene match. The CDR3 runs 14 residues. CDR3 coding DNA: TGCGCCAGCAGTTCTCCGACTAGCGCCGGGGAGCTGTTTTTT. This encodes CASSSPTSAGELFF.

This clonotype appeared many times. The chain links TRBV2 to TRBJ2-7, with TRBD1 matching 9 bases. Germline-derived CDR1 and CDR2 are SNHLY and FYNNEI. This CDR3 has 13 amino acids. With V trimmed by 5 bases and J by 7 bases, 6 bases remained unmatched. The CDR3 sequence: CASSWTGVEEQYF. CDR3 in DNA: TGTGCCAGCAGTTGGACAGGGGTGGAAGAGCAGTACTTC.

The table lists this clonotype with many counts. The chain joins TRBV28 to TRBJ2-5; 9 bases align to TRBD2. The CDR3 length is 17 residues. The trim removed 5 bases at V and 4 bases at J, leaving 14 bases unmatched. Germline CDR1 and CDR2: MDHEN and SYDVKM. The CDR3 nucleotides read TGTGCCAGCAGTCCCCCCAGCGGGAGGCCCAGGGGAGAGACCCAGTACTTC. It specifies CASSPPSGRPRGETQYF.

This clonotype has just a few counts. The gene calls are TRBV19 and TRBJ1-1; 8 bases align to TRBD1. The CDR3 is made up of 14 amino acids. The ends lost 7 bases at V and 4 bases at J; junction bases unmatched: 8. Looked up from germline, CDR1 is LNHDA and CDR2 is SQIVND (reference sequence). This CDR3 is CASIDTGGGTEAFF. CDR3 coding DNA: TGTGCCAGTATAGATACAGGGGGAGGCACTGAAGCTTTCTTT.

This clonotype was counted ten times or more. The CDR3 here is CSATRDSSSYEQYF. The CDR3 bases are TGCAGTGCTACCCGGGACAGTAGCTCCTACGAGCAGTACTTC. The rearrangement uses TRBV20-1 and TRBJ2-7; TRBD1 aligns across 7 bases. The V segment lost 4 bases and the J segment 0 bases; nucleotides outside the gene matches: 6. The CDR3 sequence is 14 residues long. The V gene's germline CDR1 is DFQATT and CDR2 SNEGSKA (reference sequence).

The chain couples TRBV29-1 to TRBJ2-2; no reliable D call. The CDR3 covers 16 residues. Germline CDR1 is SQVTM and CDR2 is ANQGSEA. Trimming removed 4 bases at V and 3 bases at J, with 18 bases between. The CDR3 sequence is CSVGFFRADYTGELFF. The DNA of the CDR3 is TGCAGCGTTGGTTTTTTCCGAGCCGATTACACCGGGGAGCTGTTTTTT.

In its sample, this clonotype was seen many times. The gene calls are TRBV11-2 and TRBJ1-6, with D maybe TRBD1 (6 bases). Trimming shortened V by 1 base and J by 10 bases, and 11 bases separated the two germline ends. Germline CDR1 reads SGHAT; CDR2 reads FQNNGV. The CDR3 runs 14 residues. The CDR3 DNA reads as TGTGCCAGCAGCTTAGTGAGGGGGGGCTCACCCCTCCACTTT. This sequence encodes CASSLVRGGSPLHF.

The sample holds many counts of this clonotype. The V gene is TRBV6-1, the J gene TRBJ1-4; D unresolved. CDR3 length: 12 amino acids. Germline V gives CDR1 MNHNS, CDR2 SASEGT. V dropped 6 bases and J dropped 7 bases, with 9 bases sitting between them. CDR3 DNA sequence: TGTGCCAGCAGCCAGATCCCTGAAAAACTGTTTTTT. Its translation is CASSQIPEKLFF.

With respect to this clonotype: As the CDR3 is not closed by the conserved phenylalanine or tryptophan, this likely results from a read error. The chain couples TRBV12-3 or TRBV12-4 to TRBJ2-7; D could derive from TRBD1 or TRBD2 (5 bases each). There are 14 residues in the CDR3. The germline V and J ends were trimmed by 6 bases and 4 bases, with 16 bases remaining between them. The CDR3 protein is CASSPGLAWYEQYL. The CDR3 bases are TGTGCCAGCAGCCCAGGGCTAGCCTGGTACGAGCAGTACCTC.

CDR3 residues: CASSLLWTGGSPLHF. CDR3 coding DNA: TGTGCCAGCAGCTTATTATGGACAGGAGGTTCACCCCTCCACTTT. The rearrangement joins TRBV7-2 to TRBJ1-6; TRBD1 agrees at 7 bases. The CDR3 is 15 residues long. J gave up 9 bases and V 2 bases, and 7 bases lay outside the gene matches. From germline, CDR1 is SGHTA and CDR2 FQGNSA. The full variable domain, its missing parts supplied by reference TRBV7-2 and TRBJ1-6, is GAGVSQSPSNKVTEKGKDVELRCDPISGHTALYWYRQSLGQGLEFLIYFQGNSAPDKSGLPSDRFSAERTGGSVSTLTIQRTQQEDSAVYLCASSLLWTGGSPLHFGNGTRLTVT.

Many counts were recorded for this clonotype. The chain links TRBV28 to TRBJ1-1; the D is unclear. Germline V gene lookup returns CDR1 MDHEN and CDR2 SYDVKM. Deletions cut 5 bases from V and 1 base from J, with 11 bases between. The CDR3 extends over 14 amino acids. The CDR3 nucleotides are TGTGCCAGCAGTCCGATCGCCCCGAACACTGAAGCTTTCTTT. Protein: CASSPIAPNTEAFF.

Details on this clonotype: A much larger clone differs from this one at a single base, so this may be a read error. J is TRBJ2-5 and V is TRBV6-2 or TRBV6-3; maybe TRBD2 (5 bases). V lost 2 bases and J 2 bases, leaving 12 bases between the germline ends. The CDR3 is 15 residues long. In germline, CDR1 is MNHEY, CDR2 SVGEGT. For the CDR3, the DNA is TGTGCCAGCAGTTACCACGCGGGTCCACAAGAGACCCAGTACTTC. Translated, it gives CASSYHAGPQETQYF.

The sample holds many counts of this clonotype. The chain employs TRBV28 and TRBJ2-7, with a tentative D call TRBD1 (6 bases). The CDR3 runs 12 residues. The V end was cut by 5 bases, the J end by 6 bases, with 11 bases between. Germline CDR1 is MDHEN and CDR2 is SYDVKM. CDR3 DNA sequence: TGTGCCAGCAGTCAGGACAGAAGCGAGCAGTACTTC. The encoded protein is CASSQDRSEQYF.

The genes are TRBV5-1 and TRBJ2-3, with D possibly TRBD1 on 7 matching bases. The ends were cut back, 3 bases at V and 6 bases at J, with 23 bases in the middle. The CDR3 spans 17 residues. Per the germline V gene, CDR1 is SGHRS and CDR2 is YFSETQ. The CDR3 loop reads CASSYTLGGGTTDTQYF. CDR3 nucleotide sequence: TGCGCCAGCAGCTATACCCTAGGAGGGGGCACAACGGATACGCAGTATTTT.

The chain has TRBV27 and TRBJ1-5, with TRBD1 matching over 7 bases. The V gene end was trimmed by 2 bases and the J gene end by 0 bases; junction bases not matched to a gene: 4. The CDR3 extends over 16 amino acids. Looked up from germline, CDR1 is MNHEY and CDR2 is SMNVEV (reference sequence). CDR3 in amino acids: CASSLTWDSSNQPQHF. For the CDR3, the DNA is TGTGCCAGCAGTTTAACCTGGGACAGTAGCAATCAGCCCCAGCATTTT.

This clonotype turned up a few times. The genes are TRBV15 and TRBJ1-5, with D hard to call. The length of the CDR3 is 13 residues. V was trimmed by 5 bases and J by 4 bases, leaving 9 bases between them. Germline CDR1 is LNHNV and CDR2 is YYDKDF (reference sequence). The CDR3 nucleotides read TGTGCCACCAGCCTCGTAATTAATCAGCCCCAGCATTTT. This sequence encodes CATSLVINQPQHF. Full variable domain (missing parts from reference TRBV15 and TRBJ1-5): DAMVIQNPRYQVTQFGKPVTLSCSQTLNHNVMYWYQQKSSQAPKLLFHYYDKDFNNEADTPDNFQSRRPNTSFCFLDIRSPGLGDTAMYLCATSLVINQPQHFGDGTRLSIL.

This clonotype was counted only a few times. The V gene is TRBV25-1, the J gene TRBJ1-1; D unclear. The CDR3 is made up of 14 amino acids. Trimming pared 6 bases from V and 4 bases from J, leaving 15 bases between. The germline CDR1 and CDR2 sequences are MGHDK and SYGVNS. The CDR3, as DNA: TGTGCCAGCAGGAGAGAGGGTTGGGGCACTGAAGCTTTCTTT. It translates to CASRREGWGTEAFF.

The J gene is TRBJ1-1, the V gene TRBV30; possibly TRBD1 for D (6 bases). This CDR3 is 15 amino acids long. In germline, CDR1 is GTSNPN, CDR2 SVGIG (reference sequence). V dropped 4 bases and J dropped 5 bases, with 20 bases sitting between them. DNA of the CDR3: TGTGCCTGGAACCGGGACACTTCCCTGGGGACTGAAGCTTTCTTT. It translates to CAWNRDTSLGTEAFF.

The CDR3: CASSLVPGPQETQYF. DNA for the CDR3: TGTGCCAGCAGCTTAGTCCCAGGGCCCCAAGAGACCCAGTACTTC. The chain is built from TRBV11-2 and TRBJ2-5; a weak D match, TRBD1 (5 bases). Germline V gene data show CDR1 as SGHAT and CDR2 as FQNNGV. V was cut by 1 base and J by 1 base, with 10 bases left in between. CDR3 length: 15 residues. Drawing the rest from reference TRBV11-2 and TRBJ2-5, the complete variable domain is EAGVAQSPRYKIIEKRQSVAFWCNPISGHATLYWYQQILGQGPKLLIQFQNNGVVDDSQLPKDRFSAERLKGVDSTLKIQPAKLEDSAVYLCASSLVPGPQETQYFGPGTRLLVL.

The DNA for the CDR3 is TGCAGTGCTAGAGATAGGGATCGAGGCCAGGGGACTGAAGCTTTCTTT. Translated: CSARDRDRGQGTEAFF. The chain carries TRBV20-1 and TRBJ1-1, with TRBD1 as a possible D gene (6 bases). There are 16 residues in the CDR3. V was cut by 0 bases and J by 5 bases, with 19 bases left in between. CDR1 and CDR2 from the germline V gene are DFQATT and SNEGSKA (reference sequence).

There are many counts of this clonotype. The chain links TRBV5-1 to TRBJ1-1; a weak D match, TRBD1 (5 bases). Germline V gene lookup returns CDR1 SGHRS and CDR2 YFSETQ. This CDR3 is built from 12 residues. V lost 5 bases and J 6 bases, leaving 11 bases between the germline ends. The CDR3 DNA reads TGCGCCAGCAGTCGGGACGGCGCTGAAGCTTTCTTT. This codes for CASSRDGAEAFF.

The genes are TRBV9 and TRBJ1-5; the D is unclear. The CDR3 runs 14 residues. Trimming removed 0 bases from V and 4 bases from J, with 8 bases in between. CDR1 and CDR2 from the germline V gene are SGDLS and YYNGEE. The DNA of the CDR3 is TGTGCCAGCAGCGTAGGCTACACTAATCAGCCCCAGCATTTT. This sequence encodes CASSVGYTNQPQHF.

This clonotype has more than one count but fewer than ten. This sequence joins TRBV5-4 and TRBJ2-7; D gene unclear. Germline values: CDR1 SGHNT, CDR2 YYREEE (reference sequence). The CDR3 runs 15 residues. The V end was cut by 0 bases, the J end by 0 bases, with 10 bases between. The CDR3 spells CASSLEGASSYEQYF. Here the CDR3 DNA reads TGTGCCAGCAGCTTGGAGGGCGCCAGCTCCTACGAGCAGTACTTC.

This clonotype was counted many times. The chain couples TRBV20-1 to TRBJ2-5, with D tentatively TRBD1 or TRBD2 (6 bases each). V dropped 6 bases and J dropped 1 base, with 21 bases sitting between them. This CDR3 region has 16 residues. CDR1 is DFQATT and CDR2 is SNEGSKA in the germline V gene (reference sequence). CDR3 DNA sequence: TGCAGTGCGGGGAGACCGCGAGGGGGGACCCAAGAGACCCAGTACTTC. Translating gives CSAGRPRGGTQETQYF.

This clonotype showed up many times. The rearrangement links TRBV20-1 to TRBJ1-2; no clear D gene. Trimming took 0 bases from V and 4 from J, leaving 12 bases between them. Germline lookup yields CDR1 DFQATT and CDR2 SNEGSKA (reference sequence). The CDR3 is 14 amino acids. The CDR3 here is CSARDIDSAYGYTF. The CDR3 bases are TGCAGTGCTAGAGATATCGACTCCGCCTATGGCTACACCTTC.

V usage is TRBV7-9 and J usage is TRBJ1-4; D not resolved. The germline V and J ends were trimmed by 1 base and 8 bases, with 20 bases remaining between them. This CDR3 has 17 amino acids. In germline, CDR1 is SEHNR, CDR2 FQNEAQ (reference sequence). CDR3 nucleotide sequence: TGTGCCAGCAGCTTAGGGAAGAGTCCCCTGTTCTGGGAAAAACTGTTTTTT. This gives the protein CASSLGKSPLFWEKLFF.